In its sample, the clone carrying this T cell receptor (beta chain) was seen once. Unmatched junction bases numbered 6, after V lost 4 bases and J lost 0 bases. The CDR3 totals 16 residues. The germline gives CDR1 SGHDT, CDR2 YYEEEE. The data were taken from a study of blood T cell repertoires in COVID-19. Study at large: Sites in the United States, Italy and Spain provided acute and convalescent COVID-19 samples. PBMCs, B-cell-depleted T cells, or T cells provided the cDNA or gDNA that made up the material.

As originally analysed: Using reference gene primer amplification, nucleated cell counts were estimated. Generated by immunoSEQ multiplex PCR, the TCRdb table keeps only in-frame clones and is missing some. That table gives V, J and clone size, and the DNA gave D and trimming. The sample lists 140,000 to 150,000 clones, more than 80% occurring once. The V and J genes are TRBV5-6 and TRBJ2-2; TRBD1 matches at 7 bases. Input material: peripheral blood. This sequence was found in a human donor in a cohort sampled during active COVID-19. CDR3 nucleotide sequence: TGTGCCAGCAGCAAGGACAGGATCGCGAACACCGGGGAGCTGTTTTTT. This encodes CASSKDRIANTGELFF.